Each of the 32 T cell receptor beta chains below was sequenced from the same sample in a study of Graves' ophthalmopathy and Graves' hyperthyroidism. The TCR beta CDR3 regions underwent amplification from RNA transcripts. The first round was an RT-PCR with HTBI primers, and the second round was a multiplex PCR. Via MiXCR, TCRdb re-called the multiplex PCR reads, giving one row per CDR3 protein. The data hold hundreds of thousands of distinct CDR3 sequences, with under 25% observed a single time. The sample comprised peripheral blood. The receptor set was obtained from a woman aged 18-29 years with stable Graves' hyperthyroidism.

At least ten counts were recorded for this clonotype. The chain is built from TRBV28 and TRBJ2-3; D is undetermined. Germline loops: CDR1 MDHEN, CDR2 SYDVKM. This CDR3 has 14 residues. V was cut by 6 bases and J by 0 bases, with 10 bases left in between. The CDR3 loop is CASRRQMSTDTQYF. Here the CDR3 DNA reads TGTGCCAGCAGGAGGCAGATGAGCACAGATACGCAGTATTTT. Using reference TRBV28 and TRBJ2-3 for the parts outside the CDR3, the full variable domain is DVKVTQSSRYLVKRTGEKVFLECVQDMDHENMFWYRQDPGLGLRLIYFSYDVKMKEKGDIPEGYSVSREKKERFSLILESASTNQTSMYLCASRRQMSTDTQYFGPGTRLTVL.

Many counts were recorded for this clonotype. The rearrangement uses TRBV20-1 and TRBJ2-7; 7 bases are a match to TRBD2. The CDR3 spans 15 residues. Trimming at V came to 4 bases and at J to 3 bases, leaving 12 bases not matched to a gene. The germline V gene encodes CDR1 DFQATT and CDR2 SNEGSKA (reference sequence). The DNA for the CDR3 is TGCAGTGCTAAGGGCGCTAGCGGCATCCTCTACGAGCAGTACTTC. Amino acid sequence: CSAKGASGILYEQYF.

This clonotype appeared a single time. The chain has TRBV7-2 and TRBJ2-5, with TRBD2 identical over 8 bases. The CDR3 runs 16 residues. The trim removed 2 bases at V and 1 base at J, leaving 6 bases unmatched. Germline V gene sequence: CDR1 SGHTA, CDR2 FQGNSA. The CDR3 protein is CASSLNSGSIQETQYF. CDR3 sequence (DNA): TGTGCCAGCAGCTTAAACAGCGGGAGTATCCAAGAGACCCAGTACTTC. Based on the CDR3 plus reference TRBV7-2 and TRBJ2-5, the full variable domain is GAGVSQSPSNKVTEKGKDVELRCDPISGHTALYWYRQSLGQGLEFLIYFQGNSAPDKSGLPSDRFSAERTGGSVSTLTIQRTQQEDSAVYLCASSLNSGSIQETQYFGPGTRLLVL.

This clonotype occurred many times. The chain uses TRBV19 and TRBJ2-7, with D possibly being TRBD1 (6 bases). Germline V CDR1 and CDR2: LNHDA, SQIVND (reference sequence). The CDR3 contains 15 residues. The V gene lost 4 bases and the J gene lost 2 bases, with 15 bases spanning the gap. This CDR3 is CASSRGPRQTYEQYF. In DNA, the CDR3 is TGTGCCAGTAGTAGGGGGCCACGACAGACCTACGAGCAGTACTTC. Full variable domain (rest looked up from reference TRBV19 and TRBJ2-7): DGGITQSPKYLFRKEGQNVTLSCEQNLNHDAMYWYRQDPGQGLRLIYYSQIVNDFQKGDIAEGYSVSREKKESFPLTVTSAQKNPTAFYLCASSRGPRQTYEQYFGPGTRLTVT.

This clonotype was picked up many times. V is TRBV28 and J is TRBJ2-5, with 9 bases aligning to TRBD2. The CDR3 sequence is 15 residues long. In germline, CDR1 is MDHEN, CDR2 SYDVKM. With V trimmed by 6 bases and J by 1 base, 6 bases remained unmatched. CDR3 sequence reads: CASRTLAGVQETQYF. Written as DNA, the CDR3 is TGTGCCAGCAGAACGTTAGCGGGAGTCCAAGAGACCCAGTACTTC.

Ten or more counts support this clonotype. The V call is TRBV11-2, the J call TRBJ1-1, with 10 nucleotides matching TRBD1. The trim removed 3 bases at V and 5 bases at J, leaving 12 bases unmatched. Per the germline V gene, CDR1 is SGHAT and CDR2 is FQNNGV. The CDR3 is 17 amino acids. This CDR3 reads CASSFRQGALVGTEAFF. The CDR3 DNA follows: TGTGCCAGCAGCTTCCGACAGGGGGCTCTGGTTGGGACTGAAGCTTTCTTT.

This clonotype was picked up a small number of times. V usage is TRBV5-5 and J usage is TRBJ2-5; 9 nucleotides match TRBD1. V shed 3 bases, J shed 2 bases, and the junction held 2 bases outside the gene matches. CDR1 is SGHKS and CDR2 is YYEKEE in the germline V gene (reference sequence). The CDR3 is made up of 14 amino acids. The CDR3 protein is CASSWDRVQETQYF. DNA of the CDR3: TGTGCCAGCAGCTGGGACAGGGTACAAGAGACCCAGTACTTC.

This clonotype was detected only a few times. The V and J genes are TRBV11-1 and TRBJ2-2; no definite D call. V shed 1 base and J shed 1 base, with 7 bases lying between them. This CDR3 region has 15 residues. CDR1 SGHAT and CDR2 FQDESV come from the germline V gene (reference sequence). For the CDR3, the DNA is TGTGCCAGCAGCTTAGGTTACCGGAACACCGGGGAGCTGTTTTTT. Protein sequence: CASSLGYRNTGELFF.

This clonotype was recorded at least ten times. The J gene is TRBJ2-7, the V gene TRBV19; 8 positions agree with TRBD1. CDR1 is LNHDA and CDR2 is SQIVND in the germline V gene (reference sequence). V was pared by 7 bases and J by 3 bases, with 8 bases of the junction left unmatched. The CDR3 spans 14 residues. The CDR3 DNA sequence: TGTGCCAGTACCCCGACAGGGGCTAACTACGAGCAGTACTTC. Translation: CASTPTGANYEQYF.

This clonotype has a count of ten or more. J is TRBJ1-2 and V is TRBV28, with unresolved D. The V end was cut by 2 bases, the J end by 7 bases, with 14 bases between. Germline values: CDR1 MDHEN, CDR2 SYDVKM. The CDR3 totals 14 residues. The DNA of the CDR3 is TGTGCCAGCAGTTTAAACGATCGGGGAGGTGGCTACACCTTC. Protein: CASSLNDRGGGYTF.

This clonotype was seen many times. The CDR3: CASSPTGTGVNSPLHF. In nucleotides, the CDR3 is TGTGCCAGCTCACCAACCGGGACAGGGGTCAATTCACCCCTCCACTTT. This rearrangement joins TRBV18 to TRBJ1-6; TRBD1 aligns across 10 bases. CDR3 length: 16 amino acids. The trim removed 2 bases at V and 7 bases at J, leaving 5 bases unmatched. From germline, CDR1 is KGHSH and CDR2 LQKENI. Full variable domain (remainder filled in from reference TRBV18 and TRBJ1-6): NAGVMQNPRHLVRRRGQEARLRCSPMKGHSHVYWYRQLPEEGLKFMVYLQKENIIDESGMPKERFSAEFPKEGPSILRIQQVVRGDSAAYFCASSPTGTGVNSPLHFGNGTRLTVT.

This clonotype was observed at least ten times. The gene calls are TRBV29-1 and TRBJ1-3; 7 bases match TRBD1. The V gene's germline CDR1 is SQVTM and CDR2 ANQGSEA. V lost 7 bases and J lost 7; bases outside the gene matches: 7. The CDR3 has 12 residues. Here the CDR3 DNA reads TGCAGCGCCGGACAGGTCGGCAACACCATATATTTT. Translation gives CSAGQVGNTIYF.

At least ten counts were recorded for this clonotype. This chain joins TRBV3-1 and TRBJ1-2, with 7 positions matching TRBD1. Per the germline V gene, CDR1 is LGHDT and CDR2 is YNNKEL (reference sequence). Trimming at V came to 3 bases and at J to 8 bases, leaving 9 bases not matched to a gene. CDR3 length: 14 residues. The CDR3 nucleotides are TGTGCCAGCAGCCAGCGGGACAGCTTGGAGGGCTACACCTTC. Amino acid sequence: CASSQRDSLEGYTF.

In this sample, this clonotype turned up many times. This sequence joins TRBV7-6 and TRBJ2-7; 10 positions match TRBD1. V dropped 6 bases and J dropped 0; count of bases not matched to a gene: 8. Germline CDR1 and CDR2: SGHVS and FNYEAQ. The CDR3 has 16 residues. CDR3 DNA: TGTGCCAGCAGTCTAGGCCGGGACAGGGGCTCCTACGAGCAGTACTTC. It translates to CASSLGRDRGSYEQYF. Full variable domain (remainder filled in from reference TRBV7-6 and TRBJ2-7): GAGVSQSPRYKVTKRGQDVALRCDPISGHVSLYWYRQALGQGPEFLTYFNYEAQQDKSGLPNDRFSAERPEGSISTLTIQRTEQRDSAMYRCASSLGRDRGSYEQYFGPGTRLTVT.

In this sample, this clonotype turned up many times. This chain joins TRBV5-1 and TRBJ2-2; D not certain. The germline V and J ends were trimmed by 0 bases and 4 bases, with 7 bases remaining between them. Germline lookup yields CDR1 SGHRS and CDR2 YFSETQ. CDR3 size: 14 residues. CDR3 protein: CASSLDVATGELFF. The CDR3 DNA sequence: TGCGCCAGCAGCTTGGACGTAGCCACCGGGGAGCTGTTTTTT.

The chain combines TRBV6-5 with TRBJ2-7; no clear D gene. V gave up 4 bases and J gave up 0 bases, with 10 bases separating them. The CDR3 runs 14 residues. The germline V gene encodes CDR1 MNHEY and CDR2 SVGAGI. CDR3 sequence reads: CASSSHPSSYEQYF. DNA for the CDR3: TGTGCCAGCAGTTCACATCCGAGCTCCTACGAGCAGTACTTC.

This clonotype was seen ten or more times. This chain joins TRBV27 and TRBJ1-2; 8 positions match TRBD1. Germline CDR1 reads MNHEY; CDR2 reads SMNVEV (reference sequence). This CDR3 has 16 residues. Trimming at V came to 2 bases and at J to 4 bases, leaving 9 bases not matched to a gene. The DNA of the CDR3 is TGTGCCAGCAGTTTAACCATTCCAGGGGGCGCCTATGGCTACACCTTC. This gives the protein CASSLTIPGGAYGYTF.

This clonotype was observed a few times. The chain recombines TRBV6-1 with TRBJ1-2; D gene uncertain. The CDR3 length is 13 residues. CDR1 and CDR2 (germline): MNHNS, SASEGT. Trimming pared 2 bases from V and 8 bases from J, leaving 12 bases between. DNA for the CDR3: TGTGCCAGCAGTGAATCTGCCATAGGCGGCTACACCTTC. Its translation: CASSESAIGGYTF.

This clonotype was seen only a few times. A much larger clone differs by one base, so this may be a read error. This chain links TRBV30 with TRBJ1-1; the D gene is possibly TRBD1 (6 bases). The CDR3 consists of 12 residues. Looked up from germline, CDR1 is GTSNPN and CDR2 is SVGIG (reference sequence). Trimming took 8 bases from V and 4 from J, leaving 14 bases between them. The DNA of the CDR3 is TGTGCCAGATTAGGGGGGCGCACTGAAGCTTTCTTT. It specifies CARLGGRTEAFF.

This clonotype was detected only a few times. V gene TRBV2 combines with J gene TRBJ2-2; D may be TRBD2 (6 bases). V gave up 7 bases and J gave up 2 bases, with 11 bases separating them. Germline CDR1 reads SNHLY; CDR2 reads FYNNEI. This CDR3 has 14 residues. The chain's CDR3 is CASNERVNTGELFF. CDR3 DNA: TGTGCCAGCAATGAGCGGGTAAACACCGGGGAGCTGTTTTTT.

This clonotype was observed at least ten times. The chain uses TRBV19 and TRBJ1-2; maybe TRBD1 (5 bases). The CDR3 spans 15 residues. CDR1 LNHDA and CDR2 SQIVND come from the germline V gene (reference sequence). V lost 2 bases, J lost 5 bases, and 15 bases lay in between. The chain's CDR3 is CASSIPSEGRYGYTF. In DNA form, the CDR3 reads TGTGCCAGTAGTATACCCTCGGAGGGGAGGTATGGCTACACCTTC.

This clonotype was detected many times. The chain uses TRBV11-2 and TRBJ2-5, with unresolved D. Germline V gives CDR1 SGHAT, CDR2 FQNNGV. This CDR3 has 14 residues. The V end was cut by 1 base, the J end by 4 bases, with 10 bases between. DNA for the CDR3: TGTGCCAGCAGCTTAGGTTGGTCAGGAGAGACCCAGTACTTC. Protein sequence: CASSLGWSGETQYF.

Ten or more counts support this clonotype. The gene calls are TRBV24-1 and TRBJ2-5, with D tentatively TRBD2 (6 bases). Trimming removed 2 bases from V and 7 bases from J, with 13 bases in between. Looked up from germline, CDR1 is KGHDR and CDR2 is SFDVKD. This CDR3 is 14 amino acids long. The CDR3 DNA sequence: TGTGCCACCAGTGATTGGACGGAGGGGTCGACCCAGTACTTC. Its protein product is CATSDWTEGSTQYF.

This clonotype has at least ten counts. The chain couples TRBV28 to TRBJ2-5, with 7 bases identical to TRBD1. Trimming took 7 bases from V and 7 from J; bases not matched to a gene: 15. The CDR3 has 15 residues. Germline CDR1 reads MDHEN; CDR2 reads SYDVKM. This chain's CDR3 is CASTSIRDSWGTQYF. CDR3 bases: TGTGCCAGCACCTCTATCCGGGACAGCTGGGGGACCCAGTACTTC.

This clonotype was seen many times. The chain is built from TRBV7-6 and TRBJ2-5, with D tentatively TRBD1 (6 bases). CDR3 length: 15 residues. Germline V lookup: CDR1 SGHVS, CDR2 FNYEAQ. Trimming left V 2 bases short and J 4 bases short, with 14 bases between. The CDR3 protein is CASSLIGKQGETQYF. The CDR3, as DNA: TGTGCCAGCAGCTTAATCGGAAAACAGGGAGAGACCCAGTACTTC. Full variable domain (outside the CDR3, taken from reference TRBV7-6 and TRBJ2-5): GAGVSQSPRYKVTKRGQDVALRCDPISGHVSLYWYRQALGQGPEFLTYFNYEAQQDKSGLPNDRFSAERPEGSISTLTIQRTEQRDSAMYRCASSLIGKQGETQYFGPGTRLLVL.

The chain is built from TRBV6-5 and TRBJ2-2, with 8 bases matching TRBD2. The V gene end was trimmed by 1 base and the J gene end by 2 bases; junction bases not matched to a gene: 6. In germline, CDR1 is MNHEY, CDR2 SVGAGI. The CDR3 has 17 residues. The CDR3 reads CASSYFPSGPNTGELFF. The CDR3 nucleotides are TGTGCCAGCAGTTACTTCCCTAGCGGGCCTAACACCGGGGAGCTGTTTTTT.

This clonotype came up a few times. In DNA, the CDR3 is TGTGCCAGCAGTCCCGACAGGTTCGGCGAGACCCAGTACTTC. This gives the protein CASSPDRFGETQYF. The rearrangement links TRBV28 to TRBJ2-5; D may be TRBD1 (6 bases). The germline V gene encodes CDR1 MDHEN and CDR2 SYDVKM. The germline V and J ends were trimmed by 5 bases and 5 bases, with 15 bases remaining between them. The CDR3 totals 14 residues. The variable domain in full, completed from reference TRBV28 and TRBJ2-5, reads DVKVTQSSRYLVKRTGEKVFLECVQDMDHENMFWYRQDPGLGLRLIYFSYDVKMKEKGDIPEGYSVSREKKERFSLILESASTNQTSMYLCASSPDRFGETQYFGPGTRLLVL.

This clonotype occurred many times. The chain has TRBV5-5 and TRBJ1-1; 8 bases match TRBD1. This CDR3 region has 13 residues. V lost 9 bases, J lost 1 base, and 5 bases stayed unmatched. The germline V gene has CDR1 SGHKS and CDR2 YYEKEE (reference sequence). CDR3 nucleotides: TGTGCCACTTCGGGACAGGCGAACACTGAAGCTTTCTTT. Residues: CATSGQANTEAFF.

This clonotype was observed many times. The genes are TRBV6-2 or TRBV6-3 and TRBJ1-5; the D is unclear. This CDR3 is built from 14 residues. The V gene lost 6 bases and the J gene lost 2 bases, with 11 bases spanning the gap. The germline CDR1 and CDR2 sequences are MNHEY and SVGEGT. The CDR3 here is CASRRTSGNQPQHF. DNA of the CDR3: TGTGCCAGCAGGAGGACTAGCGGCAATCAGCCCCAGCATTTT.

This clonotype was found many times. V usage is TRBV10-3 and J usage is TRBJ2-7, with 9 nucleotides matching TRBD2. V lost 3 bases to trimming and J lost 3 bases; unmatched junction nucleotides: 12. The CDR3 has 17 residues. The V gene's germline CDR1 is ENHRY and CDR2 SYGVKD. CDR3 amino acids: CAISDSPGREGYYEQYF. The CDR3 coding sequence is TGTGCCATCAGTGACAGCCCAGGGCGGGAGGGTTACTACGAGCAGTACTTC.

To note about this clonotype: A read error may account for a junction end that differs from germline. The genes are TRBV13 and TRBJ1-1; D gene ambiguous. CDR3 length: 14 residues. Germline V gives CDR1 PRHDT, CDR2 FYEKMQ (reference sequence). The CDR3 sequence is CASSLPVRNTDAFF. In nucleotides, the CDR3 is TGTGCCAGCAGTCTCCCGGTCAGGAACACTGATGCTTTCTTT.

This clonotype was counted many times. The chain employs TRBV7-9 and TRBJ2-5, with a tentative D call TRBD1 (5 bases). Germline assignment: CDR1 SEHNR and CDR2 FQNEAQ (reference sequence). V lost 7 bases to trimming and J lost 7 bases, with 19 bases between them. This CDR3 is 14 amino acids long. The CDR3 loop is CASNQGAERGTQYF. Written as DNA, the CDR3 is TGTGCCAGCAACCAAGGGGCAGAACGAGGGACCCAGTACTTC.